The 28 T cell receptor beta chains presented below share a single source sample, sequenced in a study of metastatic and nonmetastatic thyroid tumors. TCRdb reprocessed the PCR reads via MiXCR. The sample yields about 40,000 clones, roughly 10% seen once. Each patient came to thyroid surgery without any prior treatment (of any kind). What was sequenced was blood. These receptors were obtained from a female donor with papillary thyroid cancer or a benign thyroid nodule (not recorded which). Some clones in this sample may be carry-over from other donors' samples.

The table lists this clone with many counts. This chain links TRBV6-1 with TRBJ2-7; 8 nucleotides agree with TRBD2. The length of the CDR3 is 15 residues. Germline V gene lookup returns CDR1 MNHNS and CDR2 SASEGT. The V segment lost 4 bases and the J segment 2 bases; nucleotides outside the gene matches: 7. CDR3 in amino acids: CASSGWAGGAYEQYF. Here the CDR3 DNA reads TGTGCCAGCAGTGGGTGGGCGGGGGGTGCCTACGAGCAGTACTTC.

This clone was counted at least ten times. The genes are TRBV6-1 and TRBJ1-2; 7 positions agree with TRBD1. Unmatched junction bases numbered 9, after V lost 4 bases and J lost 7 bases. Germline lookup yields CDR1 MNHNS and CDR2 SASEGT. The CDR3 runs to 14 residues. CDR3 amino acids: CASSARQGVGGYTF. The CDR3 region has the DNA TGTGCCAGCAGTGCAAGACAGGGAGTTGGTGGCTACACCTTC.

This clone was counted at least ten times. This sequence joins TRBV7-9 and TRBJ2-2; 10 bases are a match to TRBD2. Germline V gene lookup returns CDR1 SEHNR and CDR2 FQNEAQ (reference sequence). CDR3 size: 16 residues. Losses at the gene ends were 7 bases for V and 6 bases for J; bases not matched to a gene: 11. The CDR3 nucleotides read TGTGCCAGCACCCACCGAGCGGGAGGGCCACCCGGGGAGCTGTTTTTT. Protein product: CASTHRAGGPPGELFF.

The chain has TRBV7-2 and TRBJ1-2, with D hard to call. From germline, CDR1 is SGHTA and CDR2 FQGNSA. This CDR3 region has 15 residues. Trimming left V 5 bases short and J 0 bases short, with 13 bases between. In DNA form, the CDR3 reads TGTGCCAGCAGCCCACGATCAGTTGCTAACTATGGCTACACCTTC. Protein product: CASSPRSVANYGYTF.

The V and J genes are TRBV7-8 and TRBJ2-7; D tentatively reads TRBD1 or TRBD2 (5 bases each). This CDR3 contains 16 residues. V gave up 3 bases and J gave up 2 bases, with 17 bases separating them. CDR1 and CDR2 from the germline V gene are SGHVS and FQNEAQ. CDR3 protein: CASSFLGPGSPYEQYF. The DNA for the CDR3 is TGTGCCAGCAGCTTCTTGGGGCCAGGGAGCCCCTACGAGCAGTACTTC.

This clone showed up many times. V and J are TRBV20-1 and TRBJ2-3; no definite D call. Germline V gene data show CDR1 as DFQATT and CDR2 as SNEGSKA (reference sequence). The V and J ends lost 1 base and 0 bases respectively, with 11 bases between them. The CDR3 length is 15 residues. This CDR3 is CSARAESASTDTQYF. DNA for the CDR3: TGCAGTGCTAGAGCCGAGTCAGCTAGCACAGATACGCAGTATTTT.

This clone was found a few times. The gene calls are TRBV6-5 and TRBJ2-3, with 10 positions matching TRBD2. Per the germline V gene, CDR1 is MNHEY and CDR2 is SVGAGI. The CDR3 is made up of 16 amino acids. After removal of 4 bases from V and 1 base from J, the junction contained 5 bases not matched to a gene. The CDR3 loop is CASSFFLAGGTDTQYF. CDR3 in DNA: TGTGCCAGCAGTTTCTTCCTAGCGGGAGGCACAGATACGCAGTATTTT.

This clone turned up a few times. CDR3 nucleotide sequence: TGTGCCAGCAGCCCCTTGTTTTCGGGGTTTTATGACACTGAAGCTTTCTTT. This encodes CASSPLFSGFYDTEAFF. V is TRBV3-1 and J is TRBJ1-1; no firm D call. Trimming stripped 4 bases from V and 3 bases from J, with 21 bases between. This CDR3 region has 17 residues. Germline CDR1 LGHDT, CDR2 YNNKEL (reference sequence).

Ten or more counts support this clone. The chain uses TRBV20-1 and TRBJ2-5; TRBD2 aligns across 11 bases. J gave up 2 bases and V 6 bases, and 8 bases lay outside the gene matches. Per germline, CDR1 DFQATT and CDR2 SNEGSKA (reference sequence). The CDR3 contains 15 residues. CDR3 DNA: TGCAGTGCCGCACCGAGGACTAGCGGGCAAGAGACCCAGTACTTC. Translated: CSAAPRTSGQETQYF.

This clone was detected only a few times. The rearrangement links TRBV6-1 to TRBJ1-1; D remains unclear. This CDR3 region has 14 residues. Trimming took 4 bases from V and 2 from J, leaving 11 bases between them. Germline V gene data show CDR1 as MNHNS and CDR2 as SASEGT. The CDR3 loop is CASSGGGANTEAFF. CDR3 nucleotides: TGTGCCAGCAGTGGGGGAGGAGCTAACACTGAAGCTTTCTTT.

This clone was detected many times. The rearrangement links TRBV28 to TRBJ2-7; D might be TRBD2 (5 bases). This CDR3 has 15 residues. Per germline, CDR1 MDHEN and CDR2 SYDVKM. Deletions cut 8 bases from V and 5 bases from J, with 22 bases between. The CDR3 loop reads CASPPSHTRADEQYF. Here the CDR3 DNA reads TGTGCCAGCCCCCCGTCTCATACGAGGGCTGACGAGCAGTACTTC.

The sample holds many counts of this clone. The chain employs TRBV7-9 and TRBJ2-5, with D unclear. The CDR3 runs to 15 residues. Trimming pared 1 base from V and 4 bases from J, leaving 13 bases between. The germline V gene encodes CDR1 SEHNR and CDR2 FQNEAQ (reference sequence). The DNA of the CDR3 is TGTGCCAGCAGCTTAGACCTTGGCAGAATAGAGACCCAGTACTTC. It codes for CASSLDLGRIETQYF.

This clone was seen a few times. A much larger clone lies one base from this, so it may be a read error. This sample includes further DNA sequences coding for the same CDR3. The chain combines TRBV19 with TRBJ2-3; D assignment may be TRBD1 or TRBD2 (5 bases each). CDR3 length: 11 residues. Trimming pared 3 bases from V and 9 bases from J, leaving 7 bases between. CDR1 is LNHDA, CDR2 SQIVND, per germline (reference sequence). The CDR3 spells CASSIGDTQYF. As DNA, the CDR3 is TGTGCCAGTAGTATCGGGGACACGCAGTATTTT.

This clone has at least ten counts. The genes are TRBV9 and TRBJ2-1; perhaps TRBD1 as D (6 bases). Looked up from germline, CDR1 is SGDLS and CDR2 is YYNGEE. CDR3 length: 13 residues. V dropped 4 bases and J dropped 7 bases, with 12 bases sitting between them. In DNA, the CDR3 is TGTGCCAGCAGCACGGGACATACAAATGAGCAGTTCTTC. It is translated as CASSTGHTNEQFF.

In its sample, this clone was seen many times. This sequence may be a read error, since a much larger clone differs from it by one base. The chain is built from TRBV4-3 and TRBJ2-1; 9 bases align to TRBD1. The CDR3 is 15 amino acids. Germline CDR1 is LGHNA and CDR2 is YSLEER. The CDR3 nucleotides read TGCGCCAGCAGCCAGACAGGGGGAACCTACAATGAGCAGCTCTTC. Residues: CASSQTGGTYNEQLF.

V gene TRBV5-1 combines with J gene TRBJ2-3; D is unresolved. Trimming cost V 1 base and J 6 bases, with 9 bases left between them. The germline V gene has CDR1 SGHRS and CDR2 YFSETQ. The CDR3 sequence is 13 residues long. CDR3 in amino acids: CASSLRIGDTQYF. Written as DNA, the CDR3 is TGCGCCAGCAGCTTGAGGATTGGCGATACGCAGTATTTT.

The chain is built from TRBV28 and TRBJ2-7; D remains ambiguous. Germline lookup yields CDR1 MDHEN and CDR2 SYDVKM. This CDR3 contains 15 residues. V gave up 3 bases and J gave up 7 bases, with 19 bases separating them. The CDR3 DNA sequence: TGTGCCAGCAGTTTGATGTTCAGAGGCGGACGGGAGCAGTACTTC. Its protein is CASSLMFRGGREQYF.

This clone was counted only a few times. The V and J genes are TRBV20-1 and TRBJ2-3; D uncertain. Germline-derived CDR1 and CDR2 are DFQATT and SNEGSKA (reference sequence). The ends were cut back, 6 bases at V and 0 bases at J, with 10 bases in the middle. The CDR3 extends over 13 amino acids. As DNA, the CDR3 is TGCAGTGCCCCCGCGAGGAGCACAGATACGCAGTATTTT. This gives the protein CSAPARSTDTQYF.

There are a few counts of this clone. The chain couples TRBV6-1 to TRBJ1-2; 7 bases agree with TRBD1. The V gene end was trimmed by 5 bases and the J gene end by 4 bases; junction bases not matched to a gene: 10. This CDR3 comprises 15 residues. Germline CDR1 is MNHNS and CDR2 is SASEGT. For the CDR3, the DNA is TGTGCCAGCAGTTCCCAGGGGGGCGGGTCCTATGGCTACACCTTC. Its translation: CASSSQGGGSYGYTF.

This clone has just a few counts. This may be a read error, as it is one base from a much larger clone. The V and J genes are TRBV28 and TRBJ2-5, with D maybe TRBD1 (7 bases). Germline lookup yields CDR1 MDHEN and CDR2 SYDVKM. The V and J ends lost 9 bases and 4 bases respectively, with 18 bases between them. This CDR3 has 14 residues. This chain's CDR3 is CASYGAGGTETQYF. The CDR3 region has the DNA TGTGCCAGTTATGGGGCAGGGGGGACAGAGACCCAGTACTTC.

This clone came up many times. This specimen includes other DNA sequences encoding the same CDR3. The chain has TRBV6-6 and TRBJ1-1; 9 positions agree with TRBD1. Germline assignment: CDR1 MNHNY and CDR2 SVGAGI (reference sequence). After removal of 0 bases from V and 4 bases from J, the junction contained 6 bases not matched to a gene. The CDR3 loop spans 16 amino acids. CDR3 nucleotides: TGTGCCAGCAGTTACTCGAGGGGACAGGGCCCCACTGAAGCTTTCTTT. It specifies CASSYSRGQGPTEAFF.

This clone was counted at least ten times. The chain uses TRBV2 and TRBJ2-7, with a weak D call TRBD2 (6 bases). CDR1 is SNHLY and CDR2 is FYNNEI in the germline V gene. V lost 4 bases, J lost 2 bases, and 12 bases lay in between. The CDR3 loop spans 14 amino acids. This CDR3 reads CASSAGTSPYEQYF. The DNA of the CDR3 is TGTGCCAGCAGTGCCGGGACTTCCCCCTACGAGCAGTACTTC.

V usage is TRBV9 and J usage is TRBJ2-7; no definite D call. This CDR3 comprises 14 residues. V lost 4 bases, J lost 4 bases, and 15 bases lay in between. Germline CDR1 is SGDLS and CDR2 is YYNGEE. For the CDR3, the DNA is TGTGCCAGCAGCCCTACATCCGTGGTGTACGAGCAGTACTTC. Translation: CASSPTSVVYEQYF. Full variable domain (missing parts from reference TRBV9 and TRBJ2-7): DSGVTQTPKHLITATGQRVTLRCSPRSGDLSVYWYQQSLDQGLQFLIQYYNGEERAKGNILERFSAQQFPDLHSELNLSSLELGDSALYFCASSPTSVVYEQYFGPGTRLTVT.

This clone was counted ten times or more. The gene calls are TRBV29-1 and TRBJ2-5; D uncertain. There are 13 residues in the CDR3. Per the germline V gene, CDR1 is SQVTM and CDR2 is ANQGSEA. Trimming shortened V by 4 bases and J by 5 bases, and 14 bases separated the two germline ends. CDR3 nucleotide sequence: TGCAGCGTTGCTTCGACCCCAGGCGAGACCCAGTACTTC. Its protein product is CSVASTPGETQYF. Together with reference TRBV29-1 and TRBJ2-5, the CDR3 gives the full variable domain: SAVISQKPSRDICQRGTSLTIQCQVDSQVTMMFWYRQQPGQSLTLIATANQGSEATYESGFVIDKFPISRPNLTFSTLTVSNMSPEDSSIYLCSVASTPGETQYFGPGTRLLVL.

This clone occurred many times. The gene calls are TRBV28 and TRBJ2-5; 7 nucleotides agree with TRBD1. Germline CDR1 and CDR2: MDHEN and SYDVKM. V gave up 3 bases and J gave up 1 base; unmatched junction bases: 2. The CDR3 loop spans 14 amino acids. As DNA, the CDR3 is TGTGCCAGCAGTTTCCGGGACAGCCAAGAGACCCAGTACTTC. It specifies CASSFRDSQETQYF.

This clone has at least ten counts. The J gene is TRBJ2-1, the V gene TRBV5-1, with unresolved D. V was pared by 3 bases and J by 9 bases, with 10 bases between. The CDR3 contains 12 residues. Germline CDR1 reads SGHRS; CDR2 reads YFSETQ. CDR3 protein: CASSSTWVEQFF. Written as DNA, the CDR3 is TGCGCCAGCAGCTCCACGTGGGTTGAGCAGTTCTTC.

The rearrangement joins TRBV20-1 to TRBJ2-7; no clear D. V was trimmed by 5 bases and J by 2 bases, leaving 16 bases between them. The CDR3 is 14 amino acids. The germline V gene encodes CDR1 DFQATT and CDR2 SNEGSKA (reference sequence). The CDR3 DNA reads as TGCAGTGCTCACCGGGCCCGAGCCCCCTACGAGCAGTACTTC. It specifies CSAHRARAPYEQYF.

Ten or more counts support this clone. V is TRBV19 and J is TRBJ1-5; 7 bases are a match to TRBD1. Trimming cost V 3 bases and J 6 bases; bases outside gene matches: 5. The CDR3 totals 14 residues. Germline-derived CDR1 and CDR2 are LNHDA and SQIVND (reference sequence). The CDR3 DNA is TGTGCCAGTAGTATGCCGACAGGGTCTCAGCCCCAGCATTTT. Its translation: CASSMPTGSQPQHF.